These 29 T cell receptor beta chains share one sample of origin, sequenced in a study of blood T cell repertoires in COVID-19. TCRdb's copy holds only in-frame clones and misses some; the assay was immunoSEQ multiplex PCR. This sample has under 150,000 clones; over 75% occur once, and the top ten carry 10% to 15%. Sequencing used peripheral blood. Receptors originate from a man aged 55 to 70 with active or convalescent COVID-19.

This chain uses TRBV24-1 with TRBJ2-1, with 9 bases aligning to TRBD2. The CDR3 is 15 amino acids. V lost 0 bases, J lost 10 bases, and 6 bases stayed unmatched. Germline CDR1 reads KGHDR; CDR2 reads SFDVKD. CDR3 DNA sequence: TGTGCCACCAGTGATTTGCCTAGCGGGGCGGGAGAGCAGTTCTTC. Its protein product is CATSDLPSGAGEQFF.

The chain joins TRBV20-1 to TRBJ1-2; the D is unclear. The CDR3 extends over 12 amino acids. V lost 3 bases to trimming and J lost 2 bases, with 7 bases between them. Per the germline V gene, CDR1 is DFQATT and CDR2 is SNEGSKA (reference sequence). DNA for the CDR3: TGCAGTGCTAGTCAGTCAAACTATGGCTACACCTTC. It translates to CSASQSNYGYTF.

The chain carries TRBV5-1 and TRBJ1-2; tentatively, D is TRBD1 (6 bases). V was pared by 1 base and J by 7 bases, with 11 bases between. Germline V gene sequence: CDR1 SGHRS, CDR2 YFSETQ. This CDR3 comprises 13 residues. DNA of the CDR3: TGCGCCAGCAGCTTGACAGGGTTCTCTGGCTACACCTTC. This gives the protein CASSLTGFSGYTF.

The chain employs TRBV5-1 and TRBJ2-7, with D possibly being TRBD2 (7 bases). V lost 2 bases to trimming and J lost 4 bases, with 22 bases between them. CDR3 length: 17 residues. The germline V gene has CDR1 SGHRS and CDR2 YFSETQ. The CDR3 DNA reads TGCGCCAGCAGCTTACCCCTGGACAGTCGGGGAGGGTACGAGCAGTACTTC. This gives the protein CASSLPLDSRGGYEQYF.

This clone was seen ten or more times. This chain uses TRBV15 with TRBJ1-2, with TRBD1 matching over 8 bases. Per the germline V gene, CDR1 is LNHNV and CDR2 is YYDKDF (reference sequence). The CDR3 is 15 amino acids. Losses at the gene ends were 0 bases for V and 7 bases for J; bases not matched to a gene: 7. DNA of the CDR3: TGTGCCACCAGCAGAGACGGACAGGGCCTTAGTGGCTACACCTTC. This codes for CATSRDGQGLSGYTF.

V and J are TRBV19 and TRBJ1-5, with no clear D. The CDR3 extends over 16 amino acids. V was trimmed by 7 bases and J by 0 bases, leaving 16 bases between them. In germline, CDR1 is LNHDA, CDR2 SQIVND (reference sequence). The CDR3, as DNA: TGTGCCAGTACCTCCGTGGCTGATATTAGCAATCAGCCCCAGCATTTT. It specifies CASTSVADISNQPQHF.

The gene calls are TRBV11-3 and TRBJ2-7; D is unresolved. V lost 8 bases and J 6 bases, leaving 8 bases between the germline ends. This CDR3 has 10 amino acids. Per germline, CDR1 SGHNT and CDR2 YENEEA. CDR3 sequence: CASYPREQYF. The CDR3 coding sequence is TGTGCCAGCTATCCCCGCGAGCAGTACTTC.

CDR3 DNA sequence: TGTGCCAGCACCCAAAACTCTGGGGCCAACGTCCTGACTTTC. This gives the protein CASTQNSGANVLTF. The chain has TRBV27 and TRBJ2-6; D gene uncertain. Trimming stripped 7 bases from V and 0 bases from J, with 7 bases between. The CDR3 is 14 amino acids. CDR1 is MNHEY and CDR2 is SMNVEV in the germline V gene (reference sequence).

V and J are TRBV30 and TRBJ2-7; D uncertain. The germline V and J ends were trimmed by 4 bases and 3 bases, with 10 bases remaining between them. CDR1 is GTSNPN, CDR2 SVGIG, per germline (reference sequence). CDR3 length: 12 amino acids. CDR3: CAWTPGDYEQYF. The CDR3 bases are TGTGCCTGGACCCCCGGAGACTACGAGCAGTACTTC.

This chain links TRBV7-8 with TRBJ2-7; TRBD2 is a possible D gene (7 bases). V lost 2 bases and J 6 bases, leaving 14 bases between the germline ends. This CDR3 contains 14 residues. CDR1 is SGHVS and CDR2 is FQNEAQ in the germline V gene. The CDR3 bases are TGTGCCAGCAGCTTAACCGGGGGGCGGCTCGAGCAGTACTTC. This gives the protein CASSLTGGRLEQYF.

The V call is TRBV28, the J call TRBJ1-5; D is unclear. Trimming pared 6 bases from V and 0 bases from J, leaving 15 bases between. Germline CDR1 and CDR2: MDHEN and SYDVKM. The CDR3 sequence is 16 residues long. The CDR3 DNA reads TGTGCCAGCAGCCACAGACCGGCCGCTAGCAATCAGCCCCAGCATTTT. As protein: CASSHRPAASNQPQHF.

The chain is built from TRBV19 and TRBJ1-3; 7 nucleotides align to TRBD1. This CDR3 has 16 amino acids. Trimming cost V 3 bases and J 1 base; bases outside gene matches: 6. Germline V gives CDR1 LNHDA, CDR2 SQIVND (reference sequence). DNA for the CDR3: TGTGCCAGTAGTATTCAAGGGACAGCGTCTGGAAACACCATATATTTT. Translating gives CASSIQGTASGNTIYF.

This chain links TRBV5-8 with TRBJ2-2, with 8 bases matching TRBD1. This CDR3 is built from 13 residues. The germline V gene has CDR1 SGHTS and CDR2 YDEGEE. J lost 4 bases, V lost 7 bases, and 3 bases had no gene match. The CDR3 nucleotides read TGTGCCAGCGACAGGGGAGTCACCGGGGAGCTGTTTTTT. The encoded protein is CASDRGVTGELFF.

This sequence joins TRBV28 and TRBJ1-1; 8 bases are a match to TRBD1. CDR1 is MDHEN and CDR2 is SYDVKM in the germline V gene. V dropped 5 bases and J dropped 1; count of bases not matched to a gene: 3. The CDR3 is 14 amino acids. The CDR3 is CASSRDRWNTEAFF. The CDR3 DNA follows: TGTGCCAGCAGTAGGGACAGGTGGAACACTGAAGCTTTCTTT.

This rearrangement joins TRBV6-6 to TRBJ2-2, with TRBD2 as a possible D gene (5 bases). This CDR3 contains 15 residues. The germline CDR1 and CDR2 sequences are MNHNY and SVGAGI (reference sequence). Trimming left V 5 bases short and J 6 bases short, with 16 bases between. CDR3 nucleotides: TGTGCCAGCAGTCCCGAGAGGGTCCGTCCCGGGGAGCTGTTTTTT. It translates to CASSPERVRPGELFF.

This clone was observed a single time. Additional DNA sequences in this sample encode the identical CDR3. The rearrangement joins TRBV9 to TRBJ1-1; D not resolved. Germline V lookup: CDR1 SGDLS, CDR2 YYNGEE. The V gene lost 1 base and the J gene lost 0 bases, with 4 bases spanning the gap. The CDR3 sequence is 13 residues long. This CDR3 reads CASSVSVNTEAFF. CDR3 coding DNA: TGTGCCAGCAGCGTATCAGTGAACACTGAAGCTTTCTTT.

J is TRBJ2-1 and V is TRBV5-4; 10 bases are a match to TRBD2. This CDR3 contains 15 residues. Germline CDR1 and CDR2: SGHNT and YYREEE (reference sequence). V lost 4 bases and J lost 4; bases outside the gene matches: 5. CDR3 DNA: TGTGCCAGCAGCCGTGTACTAGCGGGGTACAATGAGCAGTTCTTC. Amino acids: CASSRVLAGYNEQFF.

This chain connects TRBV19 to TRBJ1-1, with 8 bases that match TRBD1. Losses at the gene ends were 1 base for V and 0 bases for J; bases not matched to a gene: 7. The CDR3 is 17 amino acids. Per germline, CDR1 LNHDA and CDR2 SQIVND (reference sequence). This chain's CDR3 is CASSIATGGRLNTEAFF. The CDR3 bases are TGTGCCAGTAGTATAGCAACAGGGGGAAGACTGAACACTGAAGCTTTCTTT. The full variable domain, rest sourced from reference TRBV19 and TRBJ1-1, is DGGITQSPKYLFRKEGQNVTLSCEQNLNHDAMYWYRQDPGQGLRLIYYSQIVNDFQKGDIAEGYSVSREKKESFPLTVTSAQKNPTAFYLCASSIATGGRLNTEAFFGQGTRLTVV.

CDR3 nucleotide sequence: TGTGCCTGGAGTCAGGACAGGGGGATTTTGCAGCCCCAGCATTTT. Amino acids: CAWSQDRGILQPQHF. The chain couples TRBV30 to TRBJ1-5, with 10 positions matching TRBD1. Germline assignment: CDR1 GTSNPN and CDR2 SVGIG (reference sequence). V gave up 2 bases and J gave up 7 bases; unmatched junction bases: 8. CDR3 size: 15 residues.

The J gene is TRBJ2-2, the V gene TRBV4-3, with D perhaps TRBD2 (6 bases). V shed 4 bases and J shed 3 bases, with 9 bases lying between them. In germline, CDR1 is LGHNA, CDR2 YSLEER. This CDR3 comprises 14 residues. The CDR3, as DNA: TGCGCCAGCAGCCTCGGGGGTCACACCGGGGAGCTGTTTTTT. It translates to CASSLGGHTGELFF.

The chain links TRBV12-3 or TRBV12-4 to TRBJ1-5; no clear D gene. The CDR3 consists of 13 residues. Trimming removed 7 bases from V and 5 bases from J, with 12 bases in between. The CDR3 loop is CASTISGDQPQHF. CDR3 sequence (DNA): TGTGCCAGCACCATCTCCGGGGATCAGCCCCAGCATTTT.

The CDR3 loop reads CASSYPEDRVIVRGYGYTF. CDR3 nucleotide sequence: TGTGCCAGCAGTTACCCCGAGGACAGGGTAATAGTCCGTGGCTATGGCTACACCTTC. The chain couples TRBV6-2 or TRBV6-3 to TRBJ1-2; 8 positions match TRBD1. Germline V CDR1 and CDR2: MNHEY, SVGEGT. The CDR3 covers 19 residues. V lost 2 bases to trimming and J lost 4 bases; unmatched junction nucleotides: 18.

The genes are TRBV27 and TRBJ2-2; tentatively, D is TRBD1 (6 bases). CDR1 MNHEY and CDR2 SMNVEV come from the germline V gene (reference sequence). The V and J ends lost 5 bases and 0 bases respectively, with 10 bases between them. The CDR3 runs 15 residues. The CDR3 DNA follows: TGTGCCAGCAGTCGGACAGTGGCGAACACCGGGGAGCTGTTTTTT. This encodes CASSRTVANTGELFF.

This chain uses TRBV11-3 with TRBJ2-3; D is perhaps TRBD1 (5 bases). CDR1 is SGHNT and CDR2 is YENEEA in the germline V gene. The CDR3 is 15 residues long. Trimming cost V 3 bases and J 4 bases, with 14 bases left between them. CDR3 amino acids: CASSFASGAADTQYF. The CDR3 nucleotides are TGTGCCAGCAGCTTTGCAAGTGGGGCGGCAGATACGCAGTATTTT.

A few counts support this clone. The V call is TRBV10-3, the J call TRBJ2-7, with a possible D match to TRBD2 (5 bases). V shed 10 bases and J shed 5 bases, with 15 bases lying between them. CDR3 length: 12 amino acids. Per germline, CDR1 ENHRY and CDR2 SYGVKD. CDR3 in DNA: TGTGCCACCCGGGATACCGACGACGAGCAGTACTTC. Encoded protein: CATRDTDDEQYF.

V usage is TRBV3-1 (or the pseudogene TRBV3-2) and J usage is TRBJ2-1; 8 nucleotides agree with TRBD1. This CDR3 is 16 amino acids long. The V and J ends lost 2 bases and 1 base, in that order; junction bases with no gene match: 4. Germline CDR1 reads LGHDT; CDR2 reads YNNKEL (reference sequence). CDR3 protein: CASSQPGQGSYNEQFF. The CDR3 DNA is TGTGCCAGCAGCCAACCTGGACAGGGATCCTACAATGAGCAGTTCTTC.

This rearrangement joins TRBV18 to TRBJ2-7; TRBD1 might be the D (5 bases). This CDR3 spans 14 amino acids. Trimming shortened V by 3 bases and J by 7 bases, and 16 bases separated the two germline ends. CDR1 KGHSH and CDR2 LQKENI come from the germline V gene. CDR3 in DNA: TGTGCCAGCTCACCTCGGAAGGGGTCTGAGGAGCAGTACTTC. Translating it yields CASSPRKGSEEQYF.

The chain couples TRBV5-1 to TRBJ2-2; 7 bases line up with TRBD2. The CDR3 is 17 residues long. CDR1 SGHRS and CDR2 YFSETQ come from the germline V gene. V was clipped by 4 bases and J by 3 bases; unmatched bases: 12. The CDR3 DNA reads TGCGCCAGCAGCCCCGGGGTTGGCGGGAGATACACCGGGGAGCTGTTTTTT. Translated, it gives CASSPGVGGRYTGELFF.

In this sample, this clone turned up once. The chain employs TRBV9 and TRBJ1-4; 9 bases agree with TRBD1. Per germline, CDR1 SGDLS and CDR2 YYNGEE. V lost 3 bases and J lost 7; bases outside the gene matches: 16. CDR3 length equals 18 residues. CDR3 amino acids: CASSAGLPDRGLGEKLFF. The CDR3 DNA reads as TGTGCCAGCAGCGCCGGACTCCCGGACAGGGGATTGGGTGAAAAACTGTTTTTT.